Listed below are T cell receptor beta chains from one sample, sequenced in a study of cytomegalovirus exposure and HLA in healthy donors. TCRdb's table, derived via immunoSEQ multiplex PCR, lists solely in-frame clones and lacks some. The data hold around 150,000 clones, with just under 90% observed a single time. Sequenced sample: PBMCs. These receptors came from a woman under 30 in good health and CMV-seropositive. Each CDR3 is given without its conserved first and last residue.

j_call	cdr3_length	v_call	cdr3_aa
TRBJ2-1	12	TRBV27	ASKSAGGTNEQF
TRBJ2-7	12	TRBV7-2	ASSARQGSYEQY
TRBJ1-1	11	TRBV4-3	ASSQENRQEAF
TRBJ2-7	13	TRBV5-1	ASSLVAGSSYEQY
TRBJ1-5	12	TRBV6-5	ASSFRNSNQPQH
TRBJ1-2	12	TRBV6-5	ASSYEGGSYGYT
TRBJ2-2	13	TRBV6-1	ASRRTGTNTGELF
TRBJ2-6	15	TRBV27	ASRAPGQSSGANVLT
TRBJ2-5	11	TRBV6-5	ASRGRVVETQY
TRBJ2-1	12	TRBV19	ASSIGGWRDEQF
TRBJ2-1	14	TRBV5-4	ASSSSGRGSYNEQF
TRBJ1-5	14	TRBV18	ASSPRSQLGNQPQH
TRBJ1-5	14	TRBV18	ASSPSYQGSNQPQH
TRBJ1-1	11	TRBV18	ASSAEGNTEAF
TRBJ2-3	11	TRBV30	AWNRASTDTQY
TRBJ1-2	12	TRBV19	ASSIVSGGNGYT
TRBJ2-5	12	TRBV7-3	ASSFSGFEETQY
TRBJ2-3	9	TRBV27	AAREGDTQY
TRBJ1-2	12	TRBV9	ASSVGTGNYGYT
TRBJ2-7	13	TRBV9	ASSVAAANYYEQY
TRBJ2-5	16	TRBV2	ASSAAIPGLAGGETQY
TRBJ2-3	13	TRBV6-1	ASSVGTGGSDTQY
TRBJ2-7	14	TRBV18	ASSPTVGTFSYEQY
TRBJ1-2	13	TRBV18	ASSITGQRPGGYT
TRBJ2-7	11	TRBV7-9	ASSTRDRGEQY
TRBJ1-2	12	TRBV15	ATSRAGSNYGYT